This T cell receptor beta chain was captured by sequencing in a study of spatial heterogeneity in lung cancer. The CDR3 totals 13 residues. Germline-derived CDR1 and CDR2 are DFQATT and SNEGSKA (reference sequence). Trimming removed 6 bases at V and 2 bases at J, with 12 bases between. Sample time point: sample taken at primary tumor resection. Material for sequencing was whole RNA from tumor, nontumor lung or frozen PBMC, left unsorted. From the 5' RACE reads, TCRdb called clonotypes with MiXCR, one entry per CDR3 protein. Of 35,000 to 55,000 distinct CDR3 sequences in the sample, roughly 15% were seen once.

The source material was PBMCs, sampled at surgery. The V and J genes are TRBV20-1 and TRBJ2-3; possible D gene TRBD1, 6 bases. The receptor comes from a male donor with early-stage non-small cell lung cancer. The DNA for the CDR3 is TGCAGTGCCGGAACAGGGCCCACAGATACGCAGTATTTT. Protein: CSAGTGPTDTQYF.